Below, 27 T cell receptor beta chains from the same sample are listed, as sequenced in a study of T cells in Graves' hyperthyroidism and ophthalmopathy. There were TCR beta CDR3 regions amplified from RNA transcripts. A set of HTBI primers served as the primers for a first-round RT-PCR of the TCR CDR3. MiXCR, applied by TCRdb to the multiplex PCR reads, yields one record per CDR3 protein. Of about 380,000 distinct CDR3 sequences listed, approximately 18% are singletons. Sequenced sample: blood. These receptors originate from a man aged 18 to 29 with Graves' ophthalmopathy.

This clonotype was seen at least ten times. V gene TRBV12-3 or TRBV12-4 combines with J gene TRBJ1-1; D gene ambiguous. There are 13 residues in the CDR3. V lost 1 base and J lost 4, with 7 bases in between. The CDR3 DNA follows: TGTGCCAGCAGTTTAGTTGGGGTCACTGAAGCTTTCTTT. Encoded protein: CASSLVGVTEAFF.

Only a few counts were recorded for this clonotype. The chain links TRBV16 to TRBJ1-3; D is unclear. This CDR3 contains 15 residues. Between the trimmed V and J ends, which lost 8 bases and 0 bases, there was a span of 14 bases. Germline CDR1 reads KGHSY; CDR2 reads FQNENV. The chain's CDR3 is CASSPGGNSGNTIYF. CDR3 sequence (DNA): TGTGCCAGCTCTCCGGGCGGTAACTCTGGAAACACCATATATTTT.

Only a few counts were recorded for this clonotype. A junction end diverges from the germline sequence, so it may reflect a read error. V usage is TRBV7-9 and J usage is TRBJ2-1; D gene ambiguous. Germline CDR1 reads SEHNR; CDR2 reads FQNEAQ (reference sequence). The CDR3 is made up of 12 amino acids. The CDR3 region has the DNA TGTGCCAGCAGCACCTTACACAATGGGCAGTTCTTC. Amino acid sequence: CASSTLHNGQFF.

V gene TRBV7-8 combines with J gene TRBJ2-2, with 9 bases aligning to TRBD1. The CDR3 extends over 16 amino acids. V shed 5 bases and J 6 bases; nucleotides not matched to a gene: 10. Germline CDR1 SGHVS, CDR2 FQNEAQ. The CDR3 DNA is TGTGCCAGCAGCCAACCGGGACAGGGAATTCCCGGGGAGCTGTTTTTT. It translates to CASSQPGQGIPGELFF.

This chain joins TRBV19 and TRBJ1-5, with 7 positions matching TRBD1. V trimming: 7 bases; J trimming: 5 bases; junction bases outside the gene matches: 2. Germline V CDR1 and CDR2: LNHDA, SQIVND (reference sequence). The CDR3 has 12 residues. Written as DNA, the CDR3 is TGTGCCAGTACCGACAGGGATCAGCCCCAGCATTTT. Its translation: CASTDRDQPQHF.

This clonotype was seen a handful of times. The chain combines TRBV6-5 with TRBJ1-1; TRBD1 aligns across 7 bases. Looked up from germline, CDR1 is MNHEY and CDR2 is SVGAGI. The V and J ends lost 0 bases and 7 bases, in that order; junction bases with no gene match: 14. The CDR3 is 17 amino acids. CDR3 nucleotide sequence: TGTGCCAGCAGTTACTCGATGGTGGAGGGGGCTAAAGATGAAGCTTTCTTT. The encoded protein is CASSYSMVEGAKDEAFF.

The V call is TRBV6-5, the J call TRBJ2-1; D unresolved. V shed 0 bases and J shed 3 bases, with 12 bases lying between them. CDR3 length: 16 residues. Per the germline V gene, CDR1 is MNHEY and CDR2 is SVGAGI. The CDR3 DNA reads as TGTGCCAGCAGTTACTCGATGACGCAGGTCTACAATGAGCAGTTCTTC. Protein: CASSYSMTQVYNEQFF.

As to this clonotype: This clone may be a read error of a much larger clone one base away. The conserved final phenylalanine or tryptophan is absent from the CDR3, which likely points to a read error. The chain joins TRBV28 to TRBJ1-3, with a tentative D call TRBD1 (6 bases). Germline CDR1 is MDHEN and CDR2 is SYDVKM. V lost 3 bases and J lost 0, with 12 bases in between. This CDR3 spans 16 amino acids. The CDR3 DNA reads TGTGCCAGCAGTTTTAGTGAGGGGGTCTCTGGAAACACCATATATTCT. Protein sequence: CASSFSEGVSGNTIYS.

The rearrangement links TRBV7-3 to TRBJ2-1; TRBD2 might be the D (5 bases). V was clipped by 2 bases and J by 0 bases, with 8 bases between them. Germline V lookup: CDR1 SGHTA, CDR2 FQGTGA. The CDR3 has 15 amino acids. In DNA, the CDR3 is TGTGCCAGCAGCTTAGTTGGGAGCTCCTACAATGAGCAGTTCTTC. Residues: CASSLVGSSYNEQFF. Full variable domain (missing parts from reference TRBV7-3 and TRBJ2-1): GAGVSQTPSNKVTEKGKYVELRCDPISGHTALYWYRQSLGQGPEFLIYFQGTGAADDSGLPNDRFFAVRPEGSVSTLKIQRTERGDSAVYLCASSLVGSSYNEQFFGPGTRLTVL.

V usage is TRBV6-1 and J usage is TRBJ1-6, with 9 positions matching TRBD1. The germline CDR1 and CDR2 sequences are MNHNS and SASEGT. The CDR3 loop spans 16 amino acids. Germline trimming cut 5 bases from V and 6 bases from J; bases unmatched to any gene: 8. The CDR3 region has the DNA TGTGCCAGCAGTTCGGGACAGGGTCGGAGTAATTCACCCCTCCACTTT. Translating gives CASSSGQGRSNSPLHF.

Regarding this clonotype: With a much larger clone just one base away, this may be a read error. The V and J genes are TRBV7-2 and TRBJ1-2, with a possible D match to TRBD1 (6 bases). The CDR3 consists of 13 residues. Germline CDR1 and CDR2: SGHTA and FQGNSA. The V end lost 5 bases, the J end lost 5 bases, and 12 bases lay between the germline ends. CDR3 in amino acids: CASSPRGAYGYTF. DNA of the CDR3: TGTGCCAGCAGCCCTAGGGGGGCGTATGGCTACACCTTC.

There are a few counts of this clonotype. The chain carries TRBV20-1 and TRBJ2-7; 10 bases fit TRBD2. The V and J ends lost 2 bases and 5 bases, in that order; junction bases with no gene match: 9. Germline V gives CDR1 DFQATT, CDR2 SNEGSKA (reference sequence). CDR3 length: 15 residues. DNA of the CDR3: TGCAGTGCTAGACCAACCGGGACTAGCGAAAACGAGCAGTACTTC. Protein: CSARPTGTSENEQYF.

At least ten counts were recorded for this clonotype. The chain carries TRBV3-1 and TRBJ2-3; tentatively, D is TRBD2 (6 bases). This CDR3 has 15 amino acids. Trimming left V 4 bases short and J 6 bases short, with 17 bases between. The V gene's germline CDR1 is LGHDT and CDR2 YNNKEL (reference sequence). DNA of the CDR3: TGTGCCAGCAGCCTAAAGGGGCTAGCGACCGATACGCAGTATTTT. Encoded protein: CASSLKGLATDTQYF.

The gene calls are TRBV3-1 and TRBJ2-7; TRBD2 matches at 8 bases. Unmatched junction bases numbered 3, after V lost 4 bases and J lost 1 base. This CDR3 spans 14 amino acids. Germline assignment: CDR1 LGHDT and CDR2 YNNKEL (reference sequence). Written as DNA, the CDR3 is TGTGCCAGCAGCCGAACTAGCGGATCCTACGAGCAGTACTTC. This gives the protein CASSRTSGSYEQYF.

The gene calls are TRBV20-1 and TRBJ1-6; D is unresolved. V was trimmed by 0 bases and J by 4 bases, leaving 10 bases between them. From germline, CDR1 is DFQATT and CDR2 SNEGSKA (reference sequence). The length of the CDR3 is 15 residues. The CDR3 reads CSARDRAVYNSPLHF. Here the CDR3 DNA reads TGCAGTGCTAGAGATCGGGCAGTTTATAATTCACCCCTCCACTTT.

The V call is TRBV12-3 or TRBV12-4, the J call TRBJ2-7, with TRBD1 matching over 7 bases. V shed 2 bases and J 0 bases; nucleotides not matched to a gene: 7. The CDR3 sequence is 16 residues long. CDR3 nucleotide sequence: TGTGCCAGCAGTTTACTCGGGACAGCCAGCTCCTACGAGCAGTACTTC. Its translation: CASSLLGTASSYEQYF.

This CDR3 reads CASSAGGVSYEQYF. The CDR3 DNA is TGTGCCAGCAGCGCGGGCGGGGTCTCCTACGAGCAGTACTTC. V and J are TRBV7-9 and TRBJ2-7; possible D gene TRBD2, 6 bases. Germline lookup yields CDR1 SEHNR and CDR2 FQNEAQ (reference sequence). This CDR3 contains 14 residues. Trimming pared 5 bases from V and 0 bases from J, leaving 11 bases between. Filled out from reference TRBV7-9 and TRBJ2-7, the complete variable domain reads DTGVSQNPRHKITKRGQNVTFRCDPISEHNRLYWYRQTLGQGPEFLTYFQNEAQLEKSRLLSDRFSAERPKGSFSTLEIQRTEQGDSAMYLCASSAGGVSYEQYFGPGTRLTVT.

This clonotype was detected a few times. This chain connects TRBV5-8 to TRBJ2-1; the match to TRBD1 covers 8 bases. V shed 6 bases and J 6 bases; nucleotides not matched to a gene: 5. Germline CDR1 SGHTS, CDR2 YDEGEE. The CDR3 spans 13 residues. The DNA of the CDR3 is TGTGCCAGCAACCCGGACAGGGCCAATGAGCAGTTCTTC. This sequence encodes CASNPDRANEQFF.

In nucleotides, the CDR3 is TGCGCCAGCAGCTTGGTGGGGACCCACAGCTCCTACGAGCAGTACTTC. This gives the protein CASSLVGTHSSYEQYF. The chain couples TRBV5-1 to TRBJ2-7; D may be TRBD1 or TRBD2 (5 bases each). This CDR3 comprises 16 residues. CDR1 SGHRS and CDR2 YFSETQ come from the germline V gene. Trimming cost V 0 bases and J 0 bases, with 13 bases left between them.

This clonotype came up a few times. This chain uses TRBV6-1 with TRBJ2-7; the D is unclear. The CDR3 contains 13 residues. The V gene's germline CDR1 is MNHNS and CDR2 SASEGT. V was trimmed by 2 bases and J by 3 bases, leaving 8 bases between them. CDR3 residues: CASSELGDYEQYF. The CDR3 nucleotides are TGTGCCAGCAGTGAACTTGGAGACTACGAGCAGTACTTC.

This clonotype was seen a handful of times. The CDR3: CASSLFAVQETQYF. The CDR3, as DNA: TGTGCCAGCAGCTTGTTTGCGGTCCAAGAGACCCAGTACTTC. This chain connects TRBV5-5 to TRBJ2-5; D is undetermined. Germline loops: CDR1 SGHKS, CDR2 YYEKEE (reference sequence). Between the trimmed V and J ends, which lost 1 base and 1 base, there was a span of 8 bases. The length of the CDR3 is 14 residues. Variable domain in full (rest from reference TRBV5-5 and TRBJ2-5): DAGVTQSPTHLIKTRGQQVTLRCSPISGHKSVSWYQQVLGQGPQFIFQYYEKEERGRGNFPDRFSARQFPNYSSELNVNALLLGDSALYLCASSLFAVQETQYFGPGTRLLVL.

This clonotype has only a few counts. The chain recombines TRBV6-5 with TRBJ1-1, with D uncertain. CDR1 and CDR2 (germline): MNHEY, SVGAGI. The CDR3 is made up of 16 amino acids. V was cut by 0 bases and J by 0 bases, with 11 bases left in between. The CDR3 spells CASSYSRKEMNTEAFF. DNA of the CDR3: TGTGCCAGCAGTTACTCGAGGAAGGAAATGAACACTGAAGCTTTCTTT.

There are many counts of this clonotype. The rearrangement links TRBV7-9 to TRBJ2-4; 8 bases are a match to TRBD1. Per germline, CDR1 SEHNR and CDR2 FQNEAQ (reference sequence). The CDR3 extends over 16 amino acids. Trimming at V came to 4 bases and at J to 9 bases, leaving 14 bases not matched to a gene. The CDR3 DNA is TGTGCCAGCAGCTCAACACAGGGGGTCGGTTATACCATTCAGTACTTC. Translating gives CASSSTQGVGYTIQYF.

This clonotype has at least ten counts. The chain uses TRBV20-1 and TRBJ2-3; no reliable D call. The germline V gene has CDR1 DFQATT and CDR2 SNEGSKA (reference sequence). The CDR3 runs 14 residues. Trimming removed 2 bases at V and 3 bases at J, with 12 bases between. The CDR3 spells CSARSPGRTDTQYF. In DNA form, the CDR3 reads TGCAGTGCTAGATCCCCCGGTAGAACAGATACGCAGTATTTT.

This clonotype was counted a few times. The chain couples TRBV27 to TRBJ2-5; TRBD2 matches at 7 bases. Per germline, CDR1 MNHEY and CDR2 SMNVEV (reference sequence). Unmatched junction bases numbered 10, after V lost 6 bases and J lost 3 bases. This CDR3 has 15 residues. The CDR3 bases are TGTGCCAGCAGGCCCCTGGGTGGGGGGGAAGAGACCCAGTACTTC. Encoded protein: CASRPLGGGEETQYF.

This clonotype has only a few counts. CDR3 region: CASSYSRRGRSTEAFF. The DNA of the CDR3 is TGTGCCAGCAGTTACTCGCGCAGAGGGAGATCCACTGAAGCTTTCTTT. The chain links TRBV6-5 to TRBJ1-1; D ambiguous. CDR1 is MNHEY, CDR2 SVGAGI, per germline. This CDR3 is 16 amino acids long. Trimming stripped 0 bases from V and 4 bases from J, with 15 bases between.

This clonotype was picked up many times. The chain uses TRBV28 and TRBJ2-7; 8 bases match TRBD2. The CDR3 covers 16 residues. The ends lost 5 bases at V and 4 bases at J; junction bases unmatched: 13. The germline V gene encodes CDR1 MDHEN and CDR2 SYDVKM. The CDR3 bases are TGTGCCAGCAGTCCTGATTCCCCGGGAGGGTTGTACGAGCAGTACTTC. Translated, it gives CASSPDSPGGLYEQYF.